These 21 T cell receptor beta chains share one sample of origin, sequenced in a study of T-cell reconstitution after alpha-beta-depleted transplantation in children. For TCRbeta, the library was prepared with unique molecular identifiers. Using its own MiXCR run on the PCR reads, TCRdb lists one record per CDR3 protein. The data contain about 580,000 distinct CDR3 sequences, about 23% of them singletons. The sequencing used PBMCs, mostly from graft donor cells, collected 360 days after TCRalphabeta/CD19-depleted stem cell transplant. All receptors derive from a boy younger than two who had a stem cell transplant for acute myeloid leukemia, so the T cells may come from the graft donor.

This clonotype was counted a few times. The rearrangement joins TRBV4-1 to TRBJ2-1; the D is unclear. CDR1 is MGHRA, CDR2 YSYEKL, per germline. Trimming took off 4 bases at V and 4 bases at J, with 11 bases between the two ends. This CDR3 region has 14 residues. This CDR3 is CASSLLAVYNEQFF. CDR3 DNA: TGCGCCAGCAGCCTCCTCGCTGTTTACAATGAGCAGTTCTTC.

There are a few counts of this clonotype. In DNA form, the CDR3 reads TGCAGCGTCGCCCCCCTGACGAACACTGAAGCTTTCTTT. It specifies CSVAPLTNTEAFF. V is TRBV29-1 and J is TRBJ1-1; D not resolved. There are 13 residues in the CDR3. Trimming removed 6 bases at V and 1 base at J, with 12 bases between. Germline V gives CDR1 SQVTM, CDR2 ANQGSEA.

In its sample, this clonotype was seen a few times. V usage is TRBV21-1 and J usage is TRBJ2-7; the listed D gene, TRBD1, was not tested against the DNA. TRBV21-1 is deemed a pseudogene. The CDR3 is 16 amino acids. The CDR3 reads CASSLISRDRTYEQYF. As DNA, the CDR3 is TGTGCCAGCAGCCTAATATCCCGGGACAGAACCTACGAGCAGTACTTC.

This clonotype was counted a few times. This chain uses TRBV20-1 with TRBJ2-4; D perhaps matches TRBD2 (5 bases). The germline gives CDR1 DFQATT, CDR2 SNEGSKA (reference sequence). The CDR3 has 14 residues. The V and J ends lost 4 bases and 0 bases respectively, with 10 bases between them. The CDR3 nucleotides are TGCAGTGCTAACATCGGGGTAGCCAAAAACATTCAGTACTTC. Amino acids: CSANIGVAKNIQYF.

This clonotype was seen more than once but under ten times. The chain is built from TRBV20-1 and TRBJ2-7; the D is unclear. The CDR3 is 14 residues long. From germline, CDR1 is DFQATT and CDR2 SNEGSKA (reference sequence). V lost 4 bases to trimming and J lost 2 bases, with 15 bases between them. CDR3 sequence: CSATAVTPTYEQYF. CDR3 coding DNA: TGCAGTGCTACCGCAGTGACTCCAACCTACGAGCAGTACTTC.

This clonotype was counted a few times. CDR3 residues: CASSLRERGVLDEQFF. CDR3 DNA: TGTGCCAGCAGCTTACGGGAGCGGGGGGTTTTGGATGAGCAGTTCTTC. This chain links TRBV7-8 with TRBJ2-1; 9 bases map to TRBD2. V shed 2 bases and J 8 bases; nucleotides not matched to a gene: 10. The germline CDR1 and CDR2 sequences are SGHVS and FQNEAQ. CDR3 length equals 16 residues. The full variable domain, its missing parts supplied by reference TRBV7-8 and TRBJ2-1, is GAGVSQSPRYKVAKRGQDVALRCDPISGHVSLFWYQQALGQGPEFLTYFQNEAQLDKSGLPSDRFFAERPEGSVSTLKIQRTQQEDSAVYLCASSLRERGVLDEQFFGPGTRLTVL.

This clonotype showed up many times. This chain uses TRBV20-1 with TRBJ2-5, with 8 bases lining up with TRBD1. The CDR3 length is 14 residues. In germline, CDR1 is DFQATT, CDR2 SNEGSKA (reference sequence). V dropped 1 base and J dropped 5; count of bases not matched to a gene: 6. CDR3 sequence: CSARAYTGGETQYF. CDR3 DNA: TGCAGTGCTAGAGCATATACAGGGGGGGAGACCCAGTACTTC.

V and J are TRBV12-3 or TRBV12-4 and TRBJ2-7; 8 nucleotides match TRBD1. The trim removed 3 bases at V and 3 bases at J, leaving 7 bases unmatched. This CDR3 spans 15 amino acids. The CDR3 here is CASSFAGQGHYEQYF. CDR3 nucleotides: TGTGCCAGCAGTTTCGCTGGACAGGGCCACTACGAGCAGTACTTC.

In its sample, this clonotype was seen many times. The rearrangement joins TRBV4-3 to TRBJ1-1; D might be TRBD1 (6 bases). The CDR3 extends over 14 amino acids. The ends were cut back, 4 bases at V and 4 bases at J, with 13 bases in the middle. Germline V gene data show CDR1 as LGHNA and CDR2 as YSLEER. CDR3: CASSRVAGVTEAFF. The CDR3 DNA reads TGCGCCAGCAGCCGGGTGGCAGGGGTCACTGAAGCTTTCTTT.

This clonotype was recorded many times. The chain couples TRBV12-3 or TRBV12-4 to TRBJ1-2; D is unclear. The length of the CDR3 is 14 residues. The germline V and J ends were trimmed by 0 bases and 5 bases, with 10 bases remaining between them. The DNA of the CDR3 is TGTGCCAGCAGTTTAGCCGGCCGAGGGTATGGCTACACCTTC. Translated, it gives CASSLAGRGYGYTF.

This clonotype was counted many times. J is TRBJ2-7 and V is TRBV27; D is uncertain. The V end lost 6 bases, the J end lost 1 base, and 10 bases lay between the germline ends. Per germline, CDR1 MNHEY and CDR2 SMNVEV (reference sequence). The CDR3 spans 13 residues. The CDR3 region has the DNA TGTGCCAGCAGCCTGACATCATCCTACGAGCAGTACTTC. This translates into CASSLTSSYEQYF.

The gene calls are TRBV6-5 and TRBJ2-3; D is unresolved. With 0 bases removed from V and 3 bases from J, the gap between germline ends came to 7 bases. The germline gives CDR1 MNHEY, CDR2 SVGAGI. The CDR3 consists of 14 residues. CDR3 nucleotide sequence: TGTGCCAGCAGTTACTCGGCGCGTACAGATACGCAGTATTTT. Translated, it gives CASSYSARTDTQYF.

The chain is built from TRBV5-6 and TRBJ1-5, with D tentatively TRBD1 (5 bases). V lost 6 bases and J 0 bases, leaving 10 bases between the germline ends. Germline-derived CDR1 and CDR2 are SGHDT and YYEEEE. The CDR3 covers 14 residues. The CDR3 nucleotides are TGTGCCAGCAAAAAGACAGCTAGCAATCAGCCCCAGCATTTT. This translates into CASKKTASNQPQHF.

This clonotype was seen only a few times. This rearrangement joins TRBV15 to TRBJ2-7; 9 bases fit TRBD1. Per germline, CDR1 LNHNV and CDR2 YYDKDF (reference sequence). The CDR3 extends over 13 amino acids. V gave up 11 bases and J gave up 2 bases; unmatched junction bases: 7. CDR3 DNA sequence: TGTGCCGCCGGGGACAGGGCAACCTACGAGCAGTACTTC. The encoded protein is CAAGDRATYEQYF.

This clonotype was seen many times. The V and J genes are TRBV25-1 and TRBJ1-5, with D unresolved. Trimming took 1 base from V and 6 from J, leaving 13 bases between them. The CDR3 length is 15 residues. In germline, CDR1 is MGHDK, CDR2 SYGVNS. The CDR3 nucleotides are TGTGCCAGCAGTGAATCGGCGGGAATTGGTCAGCCCCAGCATTTT. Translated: CASSESAGIGQPQHF.

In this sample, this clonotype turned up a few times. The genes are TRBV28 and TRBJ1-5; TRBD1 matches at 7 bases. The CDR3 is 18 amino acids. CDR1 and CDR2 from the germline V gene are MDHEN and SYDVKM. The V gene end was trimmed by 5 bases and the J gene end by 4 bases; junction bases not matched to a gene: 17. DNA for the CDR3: TGTGCCAGCAGTGCGATCCGGGACAGCCTTGTGGTTAATCAGCCCCAGCATTTT. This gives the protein CASSAIRDSLVVNQPQHF.

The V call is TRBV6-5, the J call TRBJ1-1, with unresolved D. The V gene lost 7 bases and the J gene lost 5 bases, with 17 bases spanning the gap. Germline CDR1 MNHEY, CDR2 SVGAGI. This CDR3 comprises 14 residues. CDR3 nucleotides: TGTGCCAGCACCCCCCGGGCCCTTAGGACTGAAGCTTTCTTT. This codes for CASTPRALRTEAFF.

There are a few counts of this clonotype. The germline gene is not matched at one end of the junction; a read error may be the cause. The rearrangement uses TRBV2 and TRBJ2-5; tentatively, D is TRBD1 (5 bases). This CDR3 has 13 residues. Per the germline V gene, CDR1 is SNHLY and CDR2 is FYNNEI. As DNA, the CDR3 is TGTGCCAGCAGTGGACAGACAAAAGAGACCCAGTATTTC. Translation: CASSGQTKETQYF.

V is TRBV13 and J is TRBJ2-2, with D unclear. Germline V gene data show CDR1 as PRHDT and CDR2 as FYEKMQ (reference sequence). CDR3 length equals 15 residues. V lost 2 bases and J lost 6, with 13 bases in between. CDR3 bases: TGTGCCAGCAGCTTACGGGCAGAAGTTCCCGGGGAGCTGTTTTTT. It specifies CASSLRAEVPGELFF. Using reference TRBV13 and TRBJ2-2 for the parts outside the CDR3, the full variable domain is AAGVIQSPRHLIKEKRETATLKCYPIPRHDTVYWYQQGPGQDPQFLISFYEKMQSDKGSIPDRFSAQQFSDYHSELNMSSLELGDSALYFCASSLRAEVPGELFFGEGSRLTVL.

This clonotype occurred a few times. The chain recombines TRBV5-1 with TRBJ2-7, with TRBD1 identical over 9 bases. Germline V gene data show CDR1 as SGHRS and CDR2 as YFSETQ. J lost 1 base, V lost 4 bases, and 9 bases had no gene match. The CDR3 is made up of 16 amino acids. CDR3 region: CASSLGTGRVSYEQYF. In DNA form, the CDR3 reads TGCGCCAGCAGCCTCGGGACAGGGCGGGTGTCCTACGAGCAGTACTTC.

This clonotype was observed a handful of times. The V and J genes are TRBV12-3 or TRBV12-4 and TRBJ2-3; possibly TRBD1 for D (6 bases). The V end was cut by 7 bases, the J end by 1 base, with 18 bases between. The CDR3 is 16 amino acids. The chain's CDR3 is CASTFLGARGTDTQYF. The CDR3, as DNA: TGTGCCAGCACCTTCCTGGGGGCGCGGGGCACAGATACGCAGTATTTT.